This TCR beta chain was documented in a study of cytomegalovirus exposure and HLA in healthy donors (dated by TCRdb to the late 2010s). Notes on the research overall: An earlier analysis of several hundred of the donors reported around 280 Gb of sequence data and 117 million unique TCR beta sequences obtained from about 170 million T cells. On average, roughly 240,000 unique TCR beta nucleotide sequences were sequenced per donor among a few hundred genotyped donors of the cohort, with about 17% of those sequences being non-productive. Several DR-DQ haplotypes were treated as single units for association and clustering because of strong linkage in the cohort. To decide whether each TCR beta V gene segment behaved as functional or pseudogenic, an earlier analysis of some 600 of the donors relied on high-throughput TCR beta sequencing. Along with the approximately 650-subject first cohort, a separate validation cohort of around 120 different subjects was used. The aim of the study was to test whether cataloging public T cell receptors could identify signatures of past pathogen exposure. Donor age, sex, ethnicity and CMV serostatus were collected together with the repertoire data. Every discovery cohort repertoire had been produced on one sequencing platform. A later genetic analysis took genome-wide SNP genotypes for about 55% of the 666 donors and used that subset as a discovery cohort. The genetic ancestry cluster associated with self-reported Caucasian donors included over 65% of the approximately 400 genotyped donors. High-throughput TCR immunosequencing, statistical association of individual TCRs with disease status, and machine learning were combined to predict cytomegalovirus infection status. Both class I and class II loci were covered by HLA typing, at four-digit resolution. A later analysis re-analyzed previously published TCR beta repertoires from 666 donors and added high-resolution HLA genotyping to study TCR occurrence patterns. Using immunosequencing, the study profiled T cell repertoires from 640 or so subjects and related those repertoires to cytomegalovirus serostatus. The number of typed donors differed by locus: roughly 629-640 for A, B, C, DRB1 and DQB1; 522 for DQA1; about 600 for DPA1; and roughly 490 for DPB1. Rather than using new phenotypic data, the later analysis identified candidate immune exposures from TCR beta sequences and from how often those sequences occurred across donors. An early release covering roughly 600 HLA-typed donors comprised approximately 290 gigabases of sequencing data and around 85 million unique TCR sequences.

On this clone itself: Its antigen target is currently unknown. No base qualities exist here, and no much larger clone lies one base off it.

CDR1 and CDR2 are read off the germline V gene as MGHDK and SYGVNS. The CDR3 numbers 14 residues from cysteine through phenylalanine. The DNA shown is the 42-base CDR3, in frame from base 1. The cohort comprised fewer than 700 healthy bone marrow donors. Cohort members were all nominally healthy when sampled, although unrecorded immune exposures were likely present. The donor was CMV seronegative and was included in the group of a few hundred seronegative cohort members. Each donor provided a peripheral blood sample, and peripheral blood mononuclear cells were used for TCR beta sequencing. The Qiagen DNeasy Blood Extraction Kit was used to extract genomic DNA from the blood cell samples. The library was generated by the immunoSEQ multiplex PCR assay. For the multiplex PCR, a mixture combining 60 forward primers for TCR Vbeta segments and 13 reverse primers for TCR Jbeta segments was used. Amplification of the CDR3 region of rearranged TCR beta genes was performed with a multiplex PCR assay on genomic DNA. The Illumina HiSeq System was used to sequence the amplified TCR beta libraries as 87-base-pair reads. Per the authors' processing: A later analysis tallied 80 million to 95 million unique TCR beta chains across the 666 repertoires, and approximately 12 million of those chains were shared by two or more donors. Raw reads were error-corrected and collapsed into unique sequences with a nearest-neighbor algorithm that merged closely related sequences to remove PCR and sequencing errors. CDR3 sequences were aligned to IMGT reference sequences to assign V, D and J gene segments. Each retained sequence needed at least a six-nucleotide match to both a V gene segment and a J gene segment. Rearrangements were called productive when the CDR3 lacked stop codons and stayed in frame with V and J; all others were non-productive. Following IMGT convention, CDR3 was defined as the stretch from the second conserved V-encoded cysteine to the conserved J-encoded phenylalanine. The earlier analysis of 550 to 650 of the donors excluded any sequence lacking an unambiguous match to a single V gene segment. An earlier analysis of under 750 of the donors called V segments functional above 56.7% productive rearrangements and segregating when the between-donor standard deviation exceeded 5%. A statistical classification framework was developed to diagnose cytomegalovirus status using the catalog of TCR beta chain sequences. In a later analysis, V and J genes were assigned by comparing TCR nucleotide sequences against IMGT/GENE-DB human TR gene sequences. Using the TCRdist pipeline, a later analysis assigned CDR3 sequences along with most-parsimonious VDJ recombination scenarios. In a later analysis, each TCR beta chain was defined by its CDR3 amino acid sequence together with its V-gene family, and reads without a unique V-gene family were excluded. A later analysis removed 450 to 600 highly shared, low-generation-probability nucleotide sequences to deal with suspected cross-contamination and a sequencing artifact. In a later analysis, a clonal expansion index was calculated for each public chain from normalized within-repertoire ranks of inferred template counts. Generation probabilities in a later analysis came from a VDJ recombination model fitted to out-of-frame rearrangements, and those results were checked against IGoR. A later analysis scored TCR-TCR, TCR-HLA and TCR-CMV co-occurrence with hypergeometric tests, applying a repertoire-size bias correction to TCR pairs. False discovery rates were estimated in a later analysis by permuting HLA or CMV assignments 20 times. In a later analysis, co-occurring TCRs were grouped using DBSCAN, and TCRdist sequence similarity was added for clustering within HLA-allele-positive subsets. Repertoires with fewer than 30,000 or more than 120,000 public chains, plus five repertoires with anomalous nucleotide sharing, were excluded from co-occurrence clustering. The clones in this table, taken by TCRdb from immuneACCESS, are in-frame only. Not every clone is retained; where verified, under half of the shortfall comes from an unresolved V gene, and the cause of the rest is unknown. V and J calls and clone size are those listed in that table; D and trimming were worked out from the DNA. For this sample the table gives about 160,000 clones, of which approximately 79% were detected only once. The ten largest make up around 1.4% of the sample.

Beyond this particular receptor, the publication reports: Compared with the approximately 720-donor mean, donors in an Asian-associated ancestry cluster had fewer N-insertions in productive TCRs, according to a later genetic analysis. An association between a missense DCLRE1C variant and V-gene and J-gene trimming of TCR beta chains was found in a later genetic analysis and replicated in an independent cohort. A further reported finding was that TCR beta sequences accurately predicted the HLA-A and HLA-B alleles for most subjects in the first cohort. The cohort was sequenced for TCR beta chains only, and without alpha or paired-chain data the features that could be detected were limited. Linkage disequilibrium might explain the correlated functional status among segregating V segments, but an unknown experimental factor could not be excluded. Because counts were too low, about 15 rarely observed V segments, including chromosome 9 orphons, were left out of the earlier analysis of about 620 of the donors. A cluster of highly shared sequence variants was judged likely to be a technical artifact of the sequencing pipeline. A later analysis found that TCR association rates varied across HLA loci, with DRB1 alleles showing the most associated TCRs and HLA-C alleles the fewest. Most CMV-associated TCR beta chains appeared to be HLA-restricted in a later analysis, and the HLA associations seemed to be driven largely by CMV exposure. In vitro tests confirmed that a few of the cytomegalovirus-associated TCR beta chains recognize cytomegalovirus antigens. Some IMGT-functional V segments, including TRBV6-2 and TRBV6-3, could not be distinguished by the 87-base-pair reads and were therefore excluded. When HLA alleles, especially DR and DQ, strongly co-occurred, TCR associations were difficult to assign to individual alleles. It was suggested by the authors that the approach could potentially be generalized to other disease states and immunological phenotypes. CMV serostatus was the only immune exposure information available for the cohort. In a later analysis, HLA-associated TCR beta chains were found to be more clonally expanded and to have lower generation probabilities than equally common non-associated chains. Most TCR sequences were seen in very few donors, while some public TCRs were found in many individuals. The presence/absence analyses assumed that sequencing depth was roughly uniform across donors, and that assumption may not be true. Several of the top co-occurrence clusters appeared to be linked to parvovirus B19, influenza, CMV and Epstein-Barr virus, according to a later analysis. Specific HLA alleles were associated with some 15,000 TCR beta sequences at a false discovery rate of 0.05 in a later analysis. The study gave a list of more than 150 TCR beta chains associated with cytomegalovirus. HLA typing was unavailable for some donors at each locus, so association tests used only the typed subset. An earlier analysis of around 540 of the donors showed that most TCR beta V segments appeared in productive rearrangements either about 87% or about 30% of the time, which broadly matched IMGT annotations. The classifier was reported to diagnose cytomegalovirus status with high specificity and sensitivity in both the original cohort and the validation cohort.

Source material: PBMCs. The rearranged segments are TRBV25-1 and TRBJ2-5; TRBD1 agrees with 7 junctional bases. The DNA end favors TRBJ2-7, so the J call may be wrong. The sequence derives from a man aged 55 to 69 in good health and CMV-seronegative. The CDR3 in this case is CASRRQGQTYEQYF. The bases are TGTGCCAGCCGCCGACAGGGACAGACCTACGAGCAGTACTTC.